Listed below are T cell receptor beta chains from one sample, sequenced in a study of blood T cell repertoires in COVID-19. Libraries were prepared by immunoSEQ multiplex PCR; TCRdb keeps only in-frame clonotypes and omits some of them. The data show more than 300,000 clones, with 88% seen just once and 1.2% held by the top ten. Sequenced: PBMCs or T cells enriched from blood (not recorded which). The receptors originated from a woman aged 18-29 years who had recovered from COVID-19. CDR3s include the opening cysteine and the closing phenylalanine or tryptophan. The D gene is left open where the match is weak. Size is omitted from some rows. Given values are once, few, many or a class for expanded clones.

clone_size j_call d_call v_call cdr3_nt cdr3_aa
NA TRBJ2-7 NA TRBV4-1 TGCGCCAGCAGCCAGCCGGGACAAGGAAGCTCCTACGAGCAGTACTTC CASSQPGQGSSYEQYF
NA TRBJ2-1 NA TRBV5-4 TGTGCCAGCAGCTTGTCCGCAGATAACTACAATGAGCAGTTCTTC CASSLSADNYNEQFF
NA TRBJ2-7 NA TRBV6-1 TGTGCCAGCAGTGAAAGTATAAGCGTCAGGGTAGGCGAGCAGTACTTC CASSESISVRVGEQYF
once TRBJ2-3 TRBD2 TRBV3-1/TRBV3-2 TGTGCCAGCACCATGAAGCGACTAGCGGGGACCACAGATACGCAGTATTTT CASTMKRLAGTTDTQYF
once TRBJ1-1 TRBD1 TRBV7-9 TGTGCCAGCAGCCGGGACAGGGACACTGAAGCTTTCTTT CASSRDRDTEAFF
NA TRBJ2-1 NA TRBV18 TGTGCCAGCTCGCGGGGAGATGTCGATGAGCAGTTCTTC CASSRGDVDEQFF
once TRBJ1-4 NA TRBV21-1 TGTGCCAGCAGCAAAGGGGCAGGGGTCGTTGGTAATGAAAAACTGTTTTTT CASSKGAGVVGNEKLFF
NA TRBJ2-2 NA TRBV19 TGTGCCAGTTTGGGACTCACCGGGGAGCTGTTTTTT CASLGLTGELFF
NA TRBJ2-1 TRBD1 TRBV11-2 TGTGCCAGCAGCTTGGGACAGGCGATGGCAGTAGGTGAGCAGTTCTTC CASSLGQAMAVGEQFF
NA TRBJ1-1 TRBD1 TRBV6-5 TGTGCCAGCAGCTACAGGGGGCTGAAAGCTTTCTTT CASSYRGLKAFF
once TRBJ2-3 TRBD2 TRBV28 TGTGCCAGCAACCTAGCGGGGGGGCCTGATACGCAGTATTTT CASNLAGGPDTQYF
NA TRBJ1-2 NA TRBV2 TGTGCCAGCAGTGCGGGCCGGGGATATGGCTACACCTTC CASSAGRGYGYTF
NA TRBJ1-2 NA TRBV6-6 TGTGCCACCCACAGGGAGATCGCCTTC CATHREIAF
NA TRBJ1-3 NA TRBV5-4 TGTGCCAGCAGCCTCCCGAAACAGGGCTCTGGAAACACCATATATTTT CASSLPKQGSGNTIYF
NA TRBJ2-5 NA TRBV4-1 TGCGCCAGCAGGAGGGGGGGCCTGGAGACCCAGTACTTC CASRRGGLETQYF
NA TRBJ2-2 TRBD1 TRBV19 TGTGCCAGTAGTATAGGTTGGACAGGGTCCGGGGAGCTGTTTTTT CASSIGWTGSGELFF
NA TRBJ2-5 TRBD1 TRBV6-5 TGTGCCAGCAGTCCCATAGTAGACAGGGCGAAGACCCAGTACTTC CASSPIVDRAKTQYF
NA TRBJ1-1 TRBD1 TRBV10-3 TGTGCCATCAGTGACCAACAGGGGGCGTACACTGAAGCTTTCTTT CAISDQQGAYTEAFF
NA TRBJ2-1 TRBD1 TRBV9 TGTGCCAGCAGCGTAGCTGGACAGGGAATCCATGAGCAGTTCTTC CASSVAGQGIHEQFF
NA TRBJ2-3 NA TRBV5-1 TGCGCCAGCAGCCCGCTCCCTAGGAGCACAGATACGCAGTATTTT CASSPLPRSTDTQYF
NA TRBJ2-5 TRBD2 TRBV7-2 TGTGCCAGCAGCCCCAACCCGGGTGCGGGGGGGGCAGAGACCCAGTACTTC CASSPNPGAGGAETQYF
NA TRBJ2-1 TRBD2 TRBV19 TGTGCCAGTAGTCTCGGGACTAGCGGGGGGGTATTAAATGAGCAGTTCTTC CASSLGTSGGVLNEQFF
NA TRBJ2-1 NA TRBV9 TGTGCCAGCAGCGTCGGAGTTTCGTACAATGAGCAGTTCTTC CASSVGVSYNEQFF